This TCR beta chain was identified during a study of radiation and T cells in renal cell carcinoma. The CDR3 is 13 residues long. The V end lost 4 bases, the J end lost 8 bases, and 15 bases lay between the germline ends. The germline V gene has CDR1 SGHRS and CDR2 YFSETQ. The time point here: baseline pretreatment blood. Treatment given: 15 Gy SBRT to primary tumor, nephrectomy 4 weeks later. Concerning this clone itself: What it binds is not known.

Study results and caveats: No pretreatment tumor biopsies were available for baseline clonotypes.

Clones were read by immunoSEQ multiplex PCR, and TCRdb kept only the in-frame ones, dropping some. The sample holds about 95,000 clones, 86% seen once. This chain uses TRBV5-1 with TRBJ1-2; a weak D match, TRBD1 (5 bases). The origin of this receptor is a man aged 50-60 years with renal cell carcinoma. The sample here was blood, taken from a patient whose treatment included radiotherapy and nephrectomy. Here the CDR3 reads CASSGDGEGGYTF. CDR3 in DNA: TGCGCCAGCAGCGGGGACGGGGAAGGAGGCTACACCTTC.